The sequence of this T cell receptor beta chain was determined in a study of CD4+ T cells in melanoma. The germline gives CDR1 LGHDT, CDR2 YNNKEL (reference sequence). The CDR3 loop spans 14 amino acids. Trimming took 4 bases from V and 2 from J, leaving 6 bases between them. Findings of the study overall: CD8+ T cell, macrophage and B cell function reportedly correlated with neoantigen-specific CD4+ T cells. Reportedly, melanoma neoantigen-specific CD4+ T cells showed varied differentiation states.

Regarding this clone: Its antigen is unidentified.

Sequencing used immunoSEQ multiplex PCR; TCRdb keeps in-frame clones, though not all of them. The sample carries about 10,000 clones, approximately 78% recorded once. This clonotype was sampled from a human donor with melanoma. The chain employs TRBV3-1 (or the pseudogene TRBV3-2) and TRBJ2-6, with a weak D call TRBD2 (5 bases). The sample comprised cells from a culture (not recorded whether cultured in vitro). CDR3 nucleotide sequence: TGTGCCAGCAGCCCGCGGGCTGGGGCCAACGTCCTGACTTTC. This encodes CASSPRAGANVLTF.